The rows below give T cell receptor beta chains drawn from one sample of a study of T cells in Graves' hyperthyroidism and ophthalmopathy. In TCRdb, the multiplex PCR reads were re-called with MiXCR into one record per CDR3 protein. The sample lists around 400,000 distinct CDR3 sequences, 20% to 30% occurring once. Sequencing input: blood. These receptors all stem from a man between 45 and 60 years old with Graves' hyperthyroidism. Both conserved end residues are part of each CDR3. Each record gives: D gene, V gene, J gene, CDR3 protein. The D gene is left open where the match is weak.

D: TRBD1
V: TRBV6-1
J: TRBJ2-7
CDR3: CASRGGQGNYEQYF

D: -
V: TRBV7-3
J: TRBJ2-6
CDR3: CASSPQVSGANVLTF

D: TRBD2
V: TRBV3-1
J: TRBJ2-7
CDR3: CASSQGSSGAYEQYF

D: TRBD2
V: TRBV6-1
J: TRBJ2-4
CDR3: CASSPGGGEYF

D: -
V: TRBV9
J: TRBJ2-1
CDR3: CASSADRINEQFF

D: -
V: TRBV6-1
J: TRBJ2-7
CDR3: CASKAGYEQYF

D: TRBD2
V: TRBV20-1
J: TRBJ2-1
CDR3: CSARDLAGGHYNEQFF

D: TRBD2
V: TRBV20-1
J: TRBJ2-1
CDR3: CSASLLAGGRSSYNEQFF

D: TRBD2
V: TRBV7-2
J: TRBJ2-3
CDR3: CASSSILAGATDTQYF

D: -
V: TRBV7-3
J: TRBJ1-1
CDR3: CASSSMESTEAFF

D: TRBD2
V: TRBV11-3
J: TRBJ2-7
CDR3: CASSLEGREGSEQYF

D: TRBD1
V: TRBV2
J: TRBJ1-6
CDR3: CASAVLQGFSLHF

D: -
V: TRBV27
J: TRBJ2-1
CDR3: CASSYRMGNEQFF

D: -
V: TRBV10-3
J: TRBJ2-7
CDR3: CAISGNYEQYF

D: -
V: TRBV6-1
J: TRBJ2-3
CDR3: CASSLRPTSRTDTQYF

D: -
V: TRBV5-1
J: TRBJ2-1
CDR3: CASSLAGGLVYNEQFF

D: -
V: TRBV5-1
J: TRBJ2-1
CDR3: CASSPAGTEQFF

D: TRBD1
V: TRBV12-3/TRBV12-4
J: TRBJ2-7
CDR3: CASSHGQGEQYF

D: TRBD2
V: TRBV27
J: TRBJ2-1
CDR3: CATSEAGVYNEQFF

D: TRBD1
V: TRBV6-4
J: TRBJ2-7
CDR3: CASSYDRAYEQYF

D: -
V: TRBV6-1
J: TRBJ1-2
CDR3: CASSEARGDYGYTF

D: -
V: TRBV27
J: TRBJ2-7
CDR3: CASSLNSGGGEQYF

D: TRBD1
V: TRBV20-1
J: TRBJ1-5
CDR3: CSATTGGSGNQPQHF

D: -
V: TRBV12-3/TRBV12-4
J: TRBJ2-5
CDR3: CASSFAGRQETQYF

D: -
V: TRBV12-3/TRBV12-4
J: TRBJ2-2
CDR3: CASRPGSDTGELFF